Listed below are T cell receptor beta chains from one sample, sequenced in a study of cytomegalovirus exposure and HLA in healthy donors. Only in-frame clones appear in the TCRdb table, and some are missing; sequencing was by immunoSEQ multiplex PCR. The sample lists about 95,000 clones, 82% occurring once. Material for sequencing was PBMCs. The receptors originated from a man between 25 and 39 years old in good health and CMV-seropositive. Both conserved end residues are part of each CDR3.

j_call v_call cdr3_aa
TRBJ1-5 TRBV23-1 CASSHGNPNQPQHF
TRBJ2-1 TRBV10-3 CASSEARDFRGFF
TRBJ1-1 TRBV7-7 CASSANRNTEAFF
TRBJ2-3 TRBV6-4 CASSVGSQADTQYF
TRBJ2-1 TRBV9 CASSVALAGPSLNEQFF
TRBJ2-3 TRBV5-1 CASSLTTGGGTDTQYF
TRBJ2-1 TRBV6-4 CASSGGGEQFF
TRBJ1-5 TRBV6-1 CASMSGGFNQPQHF
TRBJ2-2 TRBV11-2 CASTRQGYTGELFF
TRBJ1-3 TRBV29-1 CSVEDGWTGSGNTIYF
TRBJ1-1 TRBV18 CASSPLQGAVAEAFF
TRBJ1-1 TRBV29-1 CSVGLDMNTEAFF
TRBJ1-2 TRBV5-4 CASSLVRRDRGPYGYTF
TRBJ1-4 TRBV18 CASSPLFPGQGIMANEKLFF
TRBJ2-2 TRBV7-2 CASSSGAGWGTGELFF
TRBJ2-7 TRBV5-1 CASSLGYRNYEQYF
TRBJ2-7 TRBV11-2 CASSPQQTSGSYEQYF
TRBJ1-3 TRBV5-4 CASSLSRGQGSGNTIYF
TRBJ1-2 TRBV6-4 CASSDSGGVYGYTF
TRBJ1-2 TRBV23-1 CASSQIVAGTF
TRBJ2-1 TRBV28 CASSLGPRHGGGNEQFF
TRBJ1-6 TRBV13 CASSLAGGGSPLHF
TRBJ2-3 TRBV5-1 CASSPPGGSTDTQYF
TRBJ2-7 TRBV28 CASSLDGDISYEQYF
TRBJ1-2 TRBV27 CASSYSGNRGYTF
TRBJ2-5 TRBV28 CASSLWDRGNMETQYF
TRBJ2-1 TRBV15 CATSKGLAGTRNEQFF
TRBJ2-1 TRBV15 CATSRQYNEQFF
TRBJ2-7 TRBV9 CASSPDPDRDYEQYF
TRBJ1-1 TRBV28 CASISGQGDEAFF
TRBJ2-5 TRBV11-2 CASARGDRGQETQYF
TRBJ1-4 TRBV28 CASSYMVGQPWSGKLFF
TRBJ2-4 TRBV7-2 CASSGGTAIAKNIQYF
TRBJ2-7 TRBV19 CASSIGPGGLDEQYF
TRBJ2-7 TRBV27 CASSERTGSSYEQYF
TRBJ2-3 TRBV7-9 CASSLADRGQTDTQYF
TRBJ2-7 TRBV7-9 CASSLEGQALRYEQYF
TRBJ2-1 TRBV11-2 CASSPLRGRVNNEQFF